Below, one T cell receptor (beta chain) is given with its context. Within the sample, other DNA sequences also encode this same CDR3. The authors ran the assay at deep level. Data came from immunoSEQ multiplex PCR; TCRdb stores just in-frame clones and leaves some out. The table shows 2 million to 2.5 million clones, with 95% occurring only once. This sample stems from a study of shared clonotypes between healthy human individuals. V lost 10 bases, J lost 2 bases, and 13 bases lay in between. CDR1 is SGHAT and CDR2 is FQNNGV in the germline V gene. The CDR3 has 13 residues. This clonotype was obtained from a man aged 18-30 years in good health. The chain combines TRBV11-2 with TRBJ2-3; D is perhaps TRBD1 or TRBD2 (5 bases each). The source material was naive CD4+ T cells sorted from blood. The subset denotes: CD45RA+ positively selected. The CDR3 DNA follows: TGTGCCACCCGGGGCCTATACACAGATACGCAGTATTTT. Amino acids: CATRGLYTDTQYF.